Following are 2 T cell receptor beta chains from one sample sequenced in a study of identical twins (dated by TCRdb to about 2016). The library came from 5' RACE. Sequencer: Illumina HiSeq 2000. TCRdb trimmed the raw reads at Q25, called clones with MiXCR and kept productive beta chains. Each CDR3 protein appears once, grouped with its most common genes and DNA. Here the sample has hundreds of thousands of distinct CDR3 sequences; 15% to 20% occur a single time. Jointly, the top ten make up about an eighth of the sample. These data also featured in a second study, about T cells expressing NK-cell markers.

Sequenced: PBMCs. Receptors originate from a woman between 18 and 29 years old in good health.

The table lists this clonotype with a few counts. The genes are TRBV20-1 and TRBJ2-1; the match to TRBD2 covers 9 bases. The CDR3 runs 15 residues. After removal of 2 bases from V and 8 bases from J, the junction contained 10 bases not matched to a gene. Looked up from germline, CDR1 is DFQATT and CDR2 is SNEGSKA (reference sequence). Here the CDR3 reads CSARLPSGKRYEQFF. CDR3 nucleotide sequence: TGCAGTGCTAGACTCCCTAGCGGGAAACGGTATGAGCAGTTCTTC.

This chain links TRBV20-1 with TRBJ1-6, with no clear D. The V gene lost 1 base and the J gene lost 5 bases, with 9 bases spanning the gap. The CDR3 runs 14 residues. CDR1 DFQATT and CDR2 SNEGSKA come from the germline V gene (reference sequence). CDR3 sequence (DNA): TGCAGTGCTAGAGGCGGGCCGAATAATTCACCCCTCCACTTT. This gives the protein CSARGGPNNSPLHF.